These T cell receptor beta chains were read from a single sample in a study of cytomegalovirus exposure and HLA in healthy donors. Sequencing used immunoSEQ multiplex PCR; TCRdb keeps in-frame clones, though not all of them. This sample's table has 150,000 to 200,000 clones. The sequencing input was PBMCs. Receptor source: a man younger than 40 in good health and CMV-seronegative. Each CDR3 is given with its conserved first and last residue. D genes are given only for firm matches.

D,V,CDR3
TRBD2,TRBV4-3,CASSQDGISGNEQYF
TRBD1,TRBV5-1,CASSSGQFYEQYF
TRBD1,TRBV6-4,CASSDGQGGYGYTF
-,TRBV6-5,CASSLYPTKTEAFF
-,TRBV7-6,CASSSSTDTQYF
TRBD1,TRBV29-1,CGVETGAGYGYTF
TRBD2,TRBV6-1,CASSDLAGSNEQYF
-,TRBV12-5,CASGLGEGDTEAFF
TRBD1,TRBV27,CASRTGEAGELFF
-,TRBV9,CASSATSRNTNEQFF
TRBD1,TRBV10-3,CAIRTTGGWGTEAFF
TRBD1,TRBV5-1,CASSFWGQGDTGELFF
TRBD1,TRBV19,CASKGTGDSNTEAFF
TRBD2,TRBV19,CASSIGGGLAGVRETQYF
-,TRBV7-3,CARPLRANPDGYTF
-,TRBV6-1,CASSEVGRPHRKGYTF
TRBD1,TRBV19,CASSIGTVPKQFF
TRBD2,TRBV7-2,CASSFYSGSSYNEQFF
-,TRBV29-1,CSVEAGGTEAFF
-,TRBV18,CASSPPRRGQETQYF
TRBD1,TRBV5-1,CASRDPQYRGLNTEAFF
TRBD1,TRBV29-1,CSVEGTGDNEKLFF
-,TRBV6-5,CASSSGGSGNTIYF
TRBD2,TRBV9,CASSVAPAGGYEQYF